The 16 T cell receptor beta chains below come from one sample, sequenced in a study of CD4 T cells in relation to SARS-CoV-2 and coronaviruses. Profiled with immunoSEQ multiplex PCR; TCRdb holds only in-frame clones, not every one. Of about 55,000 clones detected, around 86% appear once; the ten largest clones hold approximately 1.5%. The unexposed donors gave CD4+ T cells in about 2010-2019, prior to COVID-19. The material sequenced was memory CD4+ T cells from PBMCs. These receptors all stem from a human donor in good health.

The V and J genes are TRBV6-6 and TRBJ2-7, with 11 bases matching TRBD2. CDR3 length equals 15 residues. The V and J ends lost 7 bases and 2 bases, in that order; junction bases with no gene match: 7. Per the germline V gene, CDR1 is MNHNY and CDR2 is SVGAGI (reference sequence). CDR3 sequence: CASTKGTSGPYEQYF. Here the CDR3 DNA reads TGTGCCAGCACCAAGGGGACTAGCGGACCCTACGAGCAGTACTTC.

As DNA, the CDR3 is TGTGCCAGCAGCCTGGCTAGCGGCTCCTACGAGCAGTACTTC. Translation gives CASSLASGSYEQYF. The rearrangement links TRBV7-2 to TRBJ2-7; 7 positions agree with TRBD2. Unmatched junction bases numbered 4, after V lost 5 bases and J lost 0 bases. There are 14 residues in the CDR3. Germline lookup yields CDR1 SGHTA and CDR2 FQGNSA.

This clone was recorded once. The CDR3 here is CASSPRRETYEQYF. The CDR3, as DNA: TGTGCCAGCTCACCCCGGCGGGAAACCTACGAGCAGTACTTC. The rearrangement uses TRBV18 and TRBJ2-7; D may be TRBD2 (6 bases). With 3 bases removed from V and 2 bases from J, the gap between germline ends came to 11 bases. From germline, CDR1 is KGHSH and CDR2 LQKENI. The CDR3 is 14 residues long.

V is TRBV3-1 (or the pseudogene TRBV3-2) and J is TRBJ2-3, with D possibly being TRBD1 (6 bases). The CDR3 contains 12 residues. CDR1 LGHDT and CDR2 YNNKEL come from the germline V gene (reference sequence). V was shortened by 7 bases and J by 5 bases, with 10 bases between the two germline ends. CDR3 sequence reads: CASNQGRDTQYF. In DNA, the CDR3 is TGTGCCAGCAACCAGGGGAGAGATACGCAGTATTTT.

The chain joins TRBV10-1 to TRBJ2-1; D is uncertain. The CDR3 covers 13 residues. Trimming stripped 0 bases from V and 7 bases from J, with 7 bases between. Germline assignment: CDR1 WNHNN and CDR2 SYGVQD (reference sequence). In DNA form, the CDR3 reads TGCGCCAGCAGTGAGTCGGTGGAAAATGAGCAGTTCTTC. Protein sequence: CASSESVENEQFF.

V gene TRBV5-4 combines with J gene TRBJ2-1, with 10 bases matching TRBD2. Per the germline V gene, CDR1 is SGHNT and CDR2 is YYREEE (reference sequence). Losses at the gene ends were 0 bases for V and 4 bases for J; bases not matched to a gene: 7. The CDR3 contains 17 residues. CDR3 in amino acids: CASSLEPSGSLYNEQFF. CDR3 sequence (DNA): TGTGCCAGCAGCTTGGAGCCTAGCGGGAGTCTTTACAATGAGCAGTTCTTC.

CDR3 in DNA: TGCAGTGCTAGTAGGCAGGATGGGGGCGCAGATACGCAGTATTTT. Translation: CSASRQDGGADTQYF. This sequence joins TRBV20-1 and TRBJ2-3, with D possibly TRBD1 on 6 matching bases. Deletions cut 3 bases from V and 4 bases from J, with 17 bases between. Germline-derived CDR1 and CDR2 are DFQATT and SNEGSKA (reference sequence). This CDR3 is built from 15 residues.

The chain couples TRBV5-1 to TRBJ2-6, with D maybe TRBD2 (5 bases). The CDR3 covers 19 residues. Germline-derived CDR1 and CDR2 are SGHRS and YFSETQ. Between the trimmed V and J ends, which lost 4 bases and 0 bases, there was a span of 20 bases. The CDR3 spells CASSHPRESPPSGANVLTF. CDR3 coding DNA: TGCGCCAGCAGCCACCCGAGGGAATCACCACCCTCTGGGGCCAACGTCCTGACTTTC.

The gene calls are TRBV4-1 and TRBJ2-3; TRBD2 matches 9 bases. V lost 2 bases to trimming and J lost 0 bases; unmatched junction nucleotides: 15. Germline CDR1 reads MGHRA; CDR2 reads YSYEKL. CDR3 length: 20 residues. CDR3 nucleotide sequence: TGCGCCAGCAGCCAACCAGGGCTAGCGGGACGTTCCTCTAGCACAGATACGCAGTATTTT. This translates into CASSQPGLAGRSSSTDTQYF.

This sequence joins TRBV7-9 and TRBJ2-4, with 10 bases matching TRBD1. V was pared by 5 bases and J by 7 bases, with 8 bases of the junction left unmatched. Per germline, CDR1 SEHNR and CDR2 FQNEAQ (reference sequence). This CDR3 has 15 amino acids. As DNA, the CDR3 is TGTGCCAGCAGCGAGGGACAGGGGCTCGACAACATTCAGTACTTC. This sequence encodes CASSEGQGLDNIQYF.

The CDR3 sequence: CASSSIPRGADIAKNIQYF. CDR3 DNA: TGTGCCAGCAGCTCCATCCCCCGAGGGGCGGACATCGCCAAAAACATTCAGTACTTC. The rearrangement links TRBV5-8 to TRBJ2-4, with D tentatively TRBD1 or TRBD2 (5 bases each). The V gene lost 3 bases and the J gene lost 1 base, with 23 bases spanning the gap. Germline V gene sequence: CDR1 SGHTS, CDR2 YDEGEE. The CDR3 totals 19 residues.

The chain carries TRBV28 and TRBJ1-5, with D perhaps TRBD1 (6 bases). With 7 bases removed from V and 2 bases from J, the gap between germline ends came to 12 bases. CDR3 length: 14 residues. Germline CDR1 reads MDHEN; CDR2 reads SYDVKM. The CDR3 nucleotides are TGTGCCAGCACCCAATACAGGGGCAATCAGCCCCAGCATTTT. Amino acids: CASTQYRGNQPQHF.

This CDR3 is CASSRGPDSYNEQFF. CDR3 nucleotides: TGTGCCAGTAGTAGAGGACCGGACTCCTACAATGAGCAGTTCTTC. The chain employs TRBV19 and TRBJ2-1; D is unclear. CDR3 length equals 15 residues. Germline V gene data show CDR1 as LNHDA and CDR2 as SQIVND (reference sequence). V lost 4 bases and J 0 bases, leaving 10 bases between the germline ends.

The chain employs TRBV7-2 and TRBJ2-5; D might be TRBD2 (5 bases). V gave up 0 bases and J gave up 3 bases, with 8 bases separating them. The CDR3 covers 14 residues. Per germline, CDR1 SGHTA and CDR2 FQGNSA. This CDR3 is CASSLAGVKETQYF. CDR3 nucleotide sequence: TGTGCCAGCAGCTTAGCGGGAGTCAAAGAGACCCAGTACTTC.

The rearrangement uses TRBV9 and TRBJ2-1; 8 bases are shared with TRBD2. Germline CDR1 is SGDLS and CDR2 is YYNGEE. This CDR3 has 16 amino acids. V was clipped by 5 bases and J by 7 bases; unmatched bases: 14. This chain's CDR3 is CASSVEGRGANNEQFF. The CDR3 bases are TGTGCCAGCAGTGTCGAGGGGCGGGGGGCTAATAATGAGCAGTTCTTC.

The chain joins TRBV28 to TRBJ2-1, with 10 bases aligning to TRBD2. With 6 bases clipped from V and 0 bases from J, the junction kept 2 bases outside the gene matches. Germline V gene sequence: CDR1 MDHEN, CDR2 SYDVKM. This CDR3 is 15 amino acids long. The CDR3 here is CASRASGSSYNEQFF. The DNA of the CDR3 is TGTGCCAGCAGGGCTAGCGGGAGCTCCTACAATGAGCAGTTCTTC.